This TCR beta chain was identified during a study of vaccination and CD4 T cells after COVID-19. Study at large: Two Hispanic individuals were among six male and four female convalescent patients. A median of around 70 days (range 14 to 241) separated dose two from the taking of post-vaccine samples. With a range of 35 to 161, the median interval from diagnosis to drawing post-COVID samples was around 93 days.

Comments on this clonotype: No antigen is known for it.

With the Oncomine TCR Beta short-read assay, DNA from cultured CD4+ T cells was sequenced. A single record per CDR3 protein comes from TCRdb applying MiXCR to the PCR reads. Counted here are 15,000 to 20,000 distinct CDR3 sequences, 65% to 80% occurring once; the ten biggest clones make up roughly 18%. V was clipped by 2 bases and J by 0 bases, with 16 bases between them. The CDR3 totals 17 residues. Germline lookup yields CDR1 MNHNS and CDR2 SASEGT. Regarding treatment: 10-day PBMC culture with coronavirus spike peptide pools or control peptides (ViraFEST assay). The rearrangement joins TRBV6-1 to TRBJ1-1; D call uncertain. The source is a human donor who had recovered from COVID-19. The sequenced sample was CD4+ T cells from blood, cultured in vitro. The CDR3 sequence is CASSETPETVMNTEAFF. CDR3 in DNA: TGTGCCAGCAGTGAAACCCCAGAGACGGTAATGAACACTGAAGCTTTCTTT.